The sequence of this T cell receptor (beta chain) was determined in a study of T cell repertoires in cytomegalovirus infection. Study-wide background: CMV epitopes used comprised recently identified HLA-C-restricted ones and well-studied HLA-B-restricted ones. It was the public TCR beta signatures that indicated both CMV infection and matching HLA type. Notes on the study in general: Cumulative public TCR beta family frequency identified carriers of CMV plus the relevant HLA. HLA-C-restricted CMV clonotypes gave the most frequent clonotype in two of eight donors.

Germline values: CDR1 MGHRA, CDR2 YSYEKL. This CDR3 contains 12 residues. The ends were cut back, 0 bases at V and 15 bases at J, with 12 bases in the middle. A remark on this clonotype: Its antigen is not identified.

MiXCR, applied by TCRdb to the reads, yields one record per CDR3 protein. This sample yields some 920,000 distinct CDR3 sequences, of which 30% to 40% are seen a single time; around 15% belongs to the top ten. The source material was cultured CD8+ T cells from PBMCs, sampled from culture after CMV antigen stimulation. The TCR comes from a human donor in good health (CMV status not recorded). Some clones in this sample may be carry-over from other donors' samples. The chain combines TRBV4-1 with TRBJ2-1; D unclear. The CDR3 loop is CASSQDEPRRFF. The CDR3 nucleotides read TGCGCCAGCAGCCAAGATGAACCCAGAAGGTTCTTC.